The sequence of this T cell receptor beta chain was determined in a study of blood T cell repertoires in COVID-19. Study information: Some COVID-19 samples were acute and others convalescent; all came from the United States, Italy and Spain.

Germline V gene sequence: CDR1 SGHAT, CDR2 FQNNGV. The CDR3 is made up of 15 amino acids. V gave up 2 bases and J gave up 6 bases; unmatched junction bases: 8. Per the original methods: From reference gene primer amplification, estimates of nucleated cell counts were derived. TCRdb keeps only in-frame clones here, not all; method: immunoSEQ multiplex PCR. That table is the source of V, J and clone size, and D and trimming were worked out from the DNA. The profile shows roughly 250,000 clones, about nine tenths of them singletons. The sequenced sample was peripheral blood. The V gene is TRBV11-2, the J gene TRBJ2-3; 7 bases fit TRBD2. The receptor's source is a man between 60 and 75 years old who had recovered from COVID-19. Here the CDR3 reads CASSLLAAFADTQYF. The CDR3, as DNA: TGTGCCAGCAGCTTACTAGCGGCATTCGCGGATACGCAGTATTTT.